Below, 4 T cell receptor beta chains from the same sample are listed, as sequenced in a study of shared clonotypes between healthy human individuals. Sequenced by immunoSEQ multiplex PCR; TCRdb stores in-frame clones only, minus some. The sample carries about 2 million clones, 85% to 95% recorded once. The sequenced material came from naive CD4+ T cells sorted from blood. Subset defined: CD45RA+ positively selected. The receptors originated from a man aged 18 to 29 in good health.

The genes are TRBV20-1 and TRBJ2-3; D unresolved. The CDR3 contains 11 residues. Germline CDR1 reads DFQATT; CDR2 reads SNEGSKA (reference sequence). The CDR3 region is CAGLGSDTQYF. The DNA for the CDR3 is TGCGCCGGGCTCGGCTCAGATACGCAGTATTTT.

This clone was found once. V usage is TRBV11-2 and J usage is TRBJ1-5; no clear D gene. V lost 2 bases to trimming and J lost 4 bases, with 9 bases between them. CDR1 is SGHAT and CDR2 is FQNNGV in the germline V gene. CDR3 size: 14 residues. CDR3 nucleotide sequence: TGTGCCAGCAGCTTAACGGACCTGAATCAGCCCCAGCATTTT. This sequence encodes CASSLTDLNQPQHF.

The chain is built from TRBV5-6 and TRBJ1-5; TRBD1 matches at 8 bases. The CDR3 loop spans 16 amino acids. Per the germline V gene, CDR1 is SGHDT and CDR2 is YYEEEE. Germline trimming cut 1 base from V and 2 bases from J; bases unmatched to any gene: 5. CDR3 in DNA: TGTGCCAGCAGCTTGCAGGGGGCGCCTGGCAATCAGCCCCAGCATTTT. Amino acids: CASSLQGAPGNQPQHF.

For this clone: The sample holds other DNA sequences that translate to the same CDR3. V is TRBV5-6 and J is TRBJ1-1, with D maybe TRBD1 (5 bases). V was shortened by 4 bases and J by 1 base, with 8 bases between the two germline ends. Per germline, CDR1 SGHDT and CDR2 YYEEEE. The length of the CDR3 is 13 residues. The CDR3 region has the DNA TGTGCCAGCAGCCGACAGCCGAACACTGAAGCTTTCTTT. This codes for CASSRQPNTEAFF. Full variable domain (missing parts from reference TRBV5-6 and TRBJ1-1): DAGVTQSPTHLIKTRGQQVTLRCSPKSGHDTVSWYQQALGQGPQFIFQYYEEEERQRGNFPDRFSGHQFPNYSSELNVNALLLGDSALYLCASSRQPNTEAFFGQGTRLTVV.